This is a list of T cell receptor beta chains from one sample in a study of shared clonotypes between healthy human individuals. The method was immunoSEQ multiplex PCR; TCRdb's version includes in-frame clones alone and lacks a portion of them. The sample lists a few million clones; around 95% were seen once. What was sequenced was naive CD4+ T cells sorted from blood. Every receptor here comes from a man aged 18 to 30 in good health. Each CDR3 is given with its conserved first and last residue. The order of the fields is V gene, D gene, CDR3 length, J gene, clone size, CDR3 protein, CDR3 DNA. D genes are given only for firm matches. Clone size is given for some rows only: seen once, a few or many times, or a class if the clone is expanded.

TRBV6-5	-	15	TRBJ1-2	-	CASSSGTKTNYGYTF	TGTGCCAGCAGTTCCGGGACGAAGACGAATTATGGCTACACCTTC
TRBV19	TRBD2	15	TRBJ2-7	-	CASSTSGAGPYEQYF	TGTGCCAGTAGTACCTCAGGAGCGGGACCCTACGAGCAGTACTTC
TRBV4-1	-	15	TRBJ2-3	-	CASSQDRQSTDTQYF	TGCGCCAGCAGCCAAGATCGGCAGAGCACAGATACGCAGTATTTT
TRBV7-6	-	12	TRBJ2-5	-	CASSSNSETQYF	TGTGCCAGCAGTTCCAATTCCGAGACCCAGTACTTC
TRBV11-2	-	15	TRBJ1-4	-	CASSLEGGRDEKLFF	TGTGCCAGCAGCTTAGAGGGGGGCAGGGACGAAAAACTGTTTTTT
TRBV5-4	-	15	TRBJ1-1	once	CASSTAGLGNTEAFF	TGTGCCAGCAGCACGGCGGGGCTGGGAAACACTGAAGCTTTCTTT
TRBV18	-	14	TRBJ1-2	-	CASSPDSLGDGYTF	TGTGCCAGCTCACCAGACAGCTTGGGAGATGGCTACACCTTC
TRBV5-1	TRBD1	14	TRBJ1-5	few	CASSLTGGNQPQHF	TGCGCCAGCAGCCTGACAGGGGGTAATCAGCCCCAGCATTTT
TRBV15	-	13	TRBJ1-1	-	CATSRDFGGEAFF	TGTGCCACCAGCAGAGATTTTGGGGGAGAAGCTTTCTTT
TRBV5-1	TRBD1	15	TRBJ2-7	-	CASRDIRDRLYEQYF	TGCGCCAGCAGGGATATACGGGACAGACTCTACGAGCAGTACTTC
TRBV27	TRBD2	15	TRBJ2-1	-	CASSPPGLAGGEQFF	TGTGCCAGCAGCCCTCCCGGACTAGCGGGAGGGGAGCAGTTCTTC
TRBV10-3	-	17	TRBJ2-2	-	CAISDRVERWDTGELFF	TGTGCCATCAGTGATCGCGTCGAGAGGTGGGACACCGGGGAGCTGTTTTTT
TRBV5-6	TRBD1	15	TRBJ2-1	once	CASSYGQGENNEQFF	TGTGCCAGCAGTTACGGACAGGGGGAAAACAATGAGCAGTTCTTC
TRBV30	TRBD1	16	TRBJ1-6	few	CAWSTRTGSYNSPLHF	TGTGCCTGGAGTACACGGACAGGGTCCTATAATTCACCCCTCCACTTT
TRBV19	-	16	TRBJ1-1	once	CASSTLTGTVNTEAFF	TGTGCCAGTAGTACTCTTACCGGGACTGTGAACACTGAAGCTTTCTTT
TRBV12-5	TRBD1	13	TRBJ2-5	-	CASGTGRGETQYF	TGTGCTAGTGGGACAGGGCGAGGAGAGACCCAGTACTTC